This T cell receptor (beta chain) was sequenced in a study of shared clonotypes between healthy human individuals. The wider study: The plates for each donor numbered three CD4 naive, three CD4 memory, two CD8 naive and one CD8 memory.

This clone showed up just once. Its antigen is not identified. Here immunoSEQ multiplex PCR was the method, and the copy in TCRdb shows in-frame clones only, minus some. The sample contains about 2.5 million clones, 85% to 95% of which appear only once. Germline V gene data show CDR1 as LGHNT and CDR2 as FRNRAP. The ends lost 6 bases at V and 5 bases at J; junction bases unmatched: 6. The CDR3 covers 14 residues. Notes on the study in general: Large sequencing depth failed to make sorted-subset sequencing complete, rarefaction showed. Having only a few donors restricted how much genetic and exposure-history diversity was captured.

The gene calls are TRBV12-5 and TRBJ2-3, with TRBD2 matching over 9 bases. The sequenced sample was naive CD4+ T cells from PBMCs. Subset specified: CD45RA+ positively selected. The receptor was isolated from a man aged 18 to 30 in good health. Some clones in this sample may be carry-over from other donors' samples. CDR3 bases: TGTGCTAGTGGAATAGCGGGAGTGGGAGATACGCAGTATTTT. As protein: CASGIAGVGDTQYF.